The 30 T cell receptor beta chains below come from one sample, sequenced in a study of T-cell memory formation after mild COVID-19 (dated by TCRdb to the early 2020s). Libraries were built with 5' RACE. The instrument was an Illumina NovaSeq 6000. The public sequencing data were trimmed at Q25 with fastp and processed into clonotypes with MiXCR by TCRdb, which kept only in-frame beta chains. Merged by CDR3 protein, the rows form single entries marked with the most common genes and DNA. The sample data list 310,000 or so distinct CDR3 sequences, and less than 20% of these were observed just once. The top ten clones comprise 22% of the sample. The sequencing input was PBMCs or a T cell subset sorted from them (not recorded which). Receptor source: a young man who had mild COVID-19 (a few samples of this study predate the infection). The sample titles of this study are shuffled in the database, so cell type and time point are left out; the donor was told from shared clones.

This clonotype was counted between two and nine times. The chain carries TRBV5-1 and TRBJ2-3; 10 bases line up with TRBD2. This CDR3 has 19 residues. Losses at the gene ends were 2 bases for V and 1 base for J; bases not matched to a gene: 13. Germline V gives CDR1 SGHRS, CDR2 YFSETQ. Written as DNA, the CDR3 is TGCGCCAGCAGCTTTACCCCTAGCGGGGGTACCTTAGGCACAGATACGCAGTATTTT. Amino acid sequence: CASSFTPSGGTLGTDTQYF.

The chain couples TRBV7-3 to TRBJ2-3; 8 bases are a match to TRBD2. CDR3 size: 17 residues. Trimming cost V 2 bases and J 2 bases; bases outside gene matches: 9. Germline V gene sequence: CDR1 SGHTA, CDR2 FQGTGA. Here the CDR3 reads CASSLLSASGSTDTQYF. The CDR3 bases are TGTGCCAGCAGCTTACTGTCGGCTAGCGGGTCCACAGATACGCAGTATTTT.

The chain has TRBV21-1 and TRBJ1-1; the D call TRBD1 from the table was never checked on the DNA. TRBV21-1 counts as a pseudogene. The CDR3 is 14 amino acids. The CDR3 DNA sequence: TGTGCCAGCAGCAAGAAGACAGGGAACACTGAAGCTTTCTTT. Translated, it gives CASSKKTGNTEAFF.

This clonotype was counted only a few times. V gene TRBV6-6 combines with J gene TRBJ2-1; 8 positions agree with TRBD1. The CDR3 extends over 16 amino acids. The germline CDR1 and CDR2 sequences are MNHNY and SVGAGI (reference sequence). V lost 4 bases and J lost 2; bases outside the gene matches: 7. The CDR3, as DNA: TGTGCCAGCAGTTCTCTGACAGGGGCGGCCTACAATGAGCAGTTCTTC. This sequence encodes CASSSLTGAAYNEQFF.

The gene calls are TRBV12-3 or TRBV12-4 and TRBJ2-7; the match to TRBD1 covers 7 bases. V shed 6 bases and J 7 bases; nucleotides not matched to a gene: 12. The CDR3 is 14 residues long. CDR3 sequence reads: CASSDTGVPGEQYV. In DNA, the CDR3 is TGTGCCAGCAGCGATACAGGGGTTCCGGGGGAGCAGTACGTC.

This clonotype was seen only a few times. This chain links TRBV12-3 or TRBV12-4 with TRBJ1-1; no reliable D call. Trimming removed 0 bases from V and 1 base from J, with 6 bases in between. CDR3 size: 14 residues. The CDR3 region is CASSLATPNTEAFF. CDR3 nucleotide sequence: TGTGCCAGCAGTTTAGCTACCCCGAACACTGAAGCTTTCTTT.

The CDR3 nucleotides read TGCGCCAGCAGCTTGGTGGGGATTGAAGGGAATGAAGCTTTCTTT. This encodes CASSLVGIEGNEAFF. The chain couples TRBV5-1 to TRBJ1-1; no firm D call. This CDR3 has 15 residues. The V gene lost 0 bases and the J gene lost 7 bases, with 16 bases spanning the gap. CDR1 and CDR2 (germline): SGHRS, YFSETQ.

This clonotype occurred a few times. V is TRBV5-1 and J is TRBJ1-1; perhaps TRBD1 as D (5 bases). CDR1 is SGHRS, CDR2 YFSETQ, per germline. The CDR3 consists of 15 residues. Trimming removed 1 base from V and 5 bases from J, with 15 bases in between. The CDR3 protein is CASSLNRGGPTEAFF. The CDR3 DNA sequence: TGCGCCAGCAGCTTGAATAGGGGCGGGCCAACTGAAGCTTTCTTT.

This clonotype was detected many times. The V call is TRBV25-1, the J call TRBJ2-7, with D perhaps matching TRBD1 (5 bases). V was shortened by 3 bases and J by 1 base, with 13 bases between the two germline ends. Germline CDR1 and CDR2: MGHDK and SYGVNS. CDR3 length: 15 residues. CDR3 in amino acids: CASSDQSGKSYEQYF. For the CDR3, the DNA is TGTGCCAGCAGTGACCAGTCAGGGAAATCCTACGAGCAGTACTTC.

This clonotype appeared many times. The chain carries TRBV18 and TRBJ2-7; 7 bases are shared with TRBD2. The trim removed 3 bases at V and 7 bases at J, leaving 9 bases unmatched. The CDR3 has 14 residues. CDR1 and CDR2 from the germline V gene are KGHSH and LQKENI. CDR3 sequence (DNA): TGTGCCAGCTCACCGGGAGGGGAGGGATATGAGCAGTACGTC. Protein: CASSPGGEGYEQYV.

The chain has TRBV12-3 or TRBV12-4 and TRBJ1-3, with 7 bases fitting TRBD1. V shed 7 bases and J 2 bases; nucleotides not matched to a gene: 11. The CDR3 runs 16 residues. DNA for the CDR3: TGTGCCAGCACCACCTGGACAGGAGTTACTGGAAACACCATATATTTT. Protein product: CASTTWTGVTGNTIYF.

V usage is TRBV20-1 and J usage is TRBJ1-5, with 9 bases identical to TRBD1. Germline V gene sequence: CDR1 DFQATT, CDR2 SNEGSKA (reference sequence). The CDR3 totals 13 residues. Trimming removed 6 bases from V and 7 bases from J; junction bases left unmatched: 7. CDR3 sequence (DNA): TGCAGTGCCGCCGGGACAGGGAACCAGCCCCAGCATTTT. It yields the protein CSAAGTGNQPQHF.

The chain recombines TRBV15 with TRBJ2-2, with D possibly TRBD1 on 6 matching bases. The CDR3 runs 17 residues. Trimming pared 0 bases from V and 2 bases from J, leaving 13 bases between. From germline, CDR1 is LNHNV and CDR2 YYDKDF (reference sequence). CDR3 amino acids: CATSREVGTINTGELFF. In DNA, the CDR3 is TGTGCCACCAGCAGAGAGGTCGGGACAATCAACACCGGGGAGCTGTTTTTT.

This clonotype was seen many times. The chain is built from TRBV20-1 and TRBJ2-3; D ambiguous. The CDR3 is 13 residues long. The V end was cut by 1 base, the J end by 0 bases, with 5 bases between. CDR1 and CDR2 from the germline V gene are DFQATT and SNEGSKA (reference sequence). DNA of the CDR3: TGCAGTGCTAGAGTGGTGAGCACAGATACGCAGTATTTT. Amino acids: CSARVVSTDTQYF.

The V call is TRBV6-5, the J call TRBJ2-5; TRBD2 is a possible D gene (5 bases). This CDR3 has 12 amino acids. Germline V gene sequence: CDR1 MNHEY, CDR2 SVGAGI. Trimming left V 7 bases short and J 7 bases short, with 13 bases between. CDR3 coding DNA: TGTGCCAGCACGGGGATCCCGGCGACCCAGTACTTC. It specifies CASTGIPATQYF.

This clonotype was found once. This chain links TRBV4-3 with TRBJ2-1, with 7 bases fitting TRBD2. Trimming took 4 bases from V and 8 from J; bases not matched to a gene: 2. Germline V gives CDR1 LGHNA, CDR2 YSLEER. This CDR3 region has 12 residues. This CDR3 reads CASSLAGDEQFF. CDR3 DNA: TGCGCCAGCAGCCTTGCGGGGGATGAGCAGTTCTTC.

There are a few counts of this clonotype. The chain employs TRBV6-5 and TRBJ2-1; TRBD1 might be the D (5 bases). V lost 2 bases, J lost 7 bases, and 12 bases lay in between. Germline CDR1 is MNHEY and CDR2 is SVGAGI. The CDR3 covers 14 residues. DNA for the CDR3: TGTGCCAGCAGTTACCAGGGTGCTATTAATGAGCAGTTCTTC. This gives the protein CASSYQGAINEQFF.

The genes are TRBV6-5 and TRBJ2-7; D remains unclear. Trimming pared 7 bases from V and 2 bases from J, leaving 12 bases between. The CDR3 consists of 13 residues. The germline V gene encodes CDR1 MNHEY and CDR2 SVGAGI. The CDR3 protein is CASKGCRAYEQYV. In DNA, the CDR3 is TGTGCCAGCAAAGGGTGCAGAGCCTACGAGCAGTACGTC.

At least ten counts were recorded for this clonotype. DNA of the CDR3: TGCGCCAGCAGCTTCAGGGGGCTCGATGAGCAGTTCTTC. Protein product: CASSFRGLDEQFF. The chain links TRBV5-1 to TRBJ2-1; 8 bases are a match to TRBD1. Per the germline V gene, CDR1 is SGHRS and CDR2 is YFSETQ. The J segment lost 8 bases and the V segment lost 2 bases, leaving 3 bases of the junction unmatched. There are 13 residues in the CDR3.

The CDR3 protein is CASSPPDRLLEFF. The DNA of the CDR3 is TGTGCCAGCAGCCCCCCCGACCGATTGCTGGAGTTCTTC. The chain has TRBV7-9 and TRBJ2-1; no firm D call. The V gene lost 5 bases and the J gene lost 14 bases, with 19 bases spanning the gap. The V gene's germline CDR1 is SEHNR and CDR2 FQNEAQ (reference sequence). The CDR3 is 13 amino acids.

This clonotype occurred a few times. The V and J genes are TRBV12-1 and TRBJ1-2; whether TRBD1, the table's D call, matches the DNA was not checked. TRBV12-1 is a recognized pseudogene. The CDR3 contains 16 residues. In DNA, the CDR3 is TGTGCCAGCATCCCGCAACAGGAGGGGGCCTTCGATGGCTACACCTTC. This encodes CASIPQQEGAFDGYTF.

V and J are TRBV9 and TRBJ2-3, with 9 nucleotides matching TRBD2. The CDR3 consists of 16 residues. The V and J ends lost 2 bases and 0 bases, in that order; junction bases with no gene match: 4. CDR1 is SGDLS, CDR2 YYNGEE, per germline. The chain's CDR3 is CASSVTTSGSTDTQYF. In DNA form, the CDR3 reads TGTGCCAGCAGCGTGACGACTAGCGGAAGCACAGATACGCAGTATTTT.

The chain joins TRBV30 to TRBJ2-2; D remains unclear. V was pared by 1 base and J by 1 base, with 4 bases between. Germline loops: CDR1 GTSNPN, CDR2 SVGIG (reference sequence). The CDR3 spans 13 residues. The CDR3 sequence is CAWSGQNTGELFF. CDR3 in DNA: TGTGCCTGGAGTGGACAGAACACCGGGGAGCTGTTTTTT.

The chain has TRBV2 and TRBJ2-1, with D possibly being TRBD2 (7 bases). Germline V gene data show CDR1 as SNHLY and CDR2 as FYNNEI. CDR3 length equals 12 residues. V was pared by 7 bases and J by 9 bases, with 13 bases between. CDR3 sequence: CASTLAGAEQFF. CDR3 nucleotides: TGTGCCAGCACACTCGCGGGGGCTGAGCAGTTCTTC.

There are many counts of this clonotype. V is TRBV12-3 or TRBV12-4 and J is TRBJ2-2, with unresolved D. The CDR3 runs 13 residues. V was cut by 1 base and J by 6 bases, with 6 bases left in between. CDR3 in amino acids: CASSLGRPGELFF. The DNA of the CDR3 is TGTGCCAGCAGTTTAGGACGGCCCGGGGAGCTGTTTTTT.

In this sample, this clonotype turned up many times. The chain is built from TRBV5-6 and TRBJ1-5; maybe TRBD1 (5 bases). Trimming removed 3 bases at V and 3 bases at J, with 13 bases between. Germline CDR1 and CDR2: SGHDT and YYEEEE. The CDR3 is made up of 15 amino acids. The CDR3 DNA reads as TGTGCCAGCAGCTCTCAGACAGTACCCAATCAGCCCCAGCATTTT. Amino acids: CASSSQTVPNQPQHF.

This clonotype was seen more than once but under ten times. The chain joins TRBV5-1 to TRBJ2-1; D gene ambiguous. Germline-derived CDR1 and CDR2 are SGHRS and YFSETQ. The V end was cut by 3 bases, the J end by 5 bases, with 15 bases between. This CDR3 is built from 15 residues. CDR3 sequence reads: CASSSLGIGNNEQFF. The CDR3 DNA is TGCGCCAGCAGCTCCCTCGGAATAGGGAACAATGAGCAGTTCTTC.

The chain employs TRBV6-2 or TRBV6-3 and TRBJ2-2; D possibly corresponds to TRBD2 (7 bases). Germline loops: CDR1 MNHEY, CDR2 SVGEGT. Trimming shortened V by 6 bases and J by 4 bases, and 18 bases separated the two germline ends. This CDR3 spans 16 amino acids. DNA of the CDR3: TGTGCCAGCAGCAGAGGGGGGGCTATGAGCACCGGGGAGCTGTTTTTT. This translates into CASSRGGAMSTGELFF.

This clonotype showed up just a few times. The chain couples TRBV7-9 to TRBJ2-1; D is perhaps TRBD1 (6 bases). Per germline, CDR1 SEHNR and CDR2 FQNEAQ (reference sequence). The CDR3 loop spans 16 amino acids. Trimming shortened V by 5 bases and J by 0 bases, and 14 bases separated the two germline ends. The CDR3 nucleotides read TGTGCCAGCAGCGAGGGACACTTAAGCTCCTACAATGAGCAGTTCTTC. Encoded protein: CASSEGHLSSYNEQFF.

This clonotype was seen a handful of times. This chain joins TRBV28 and TRBJ1-3; D is possibly TRBD1 (5 bases). The V end lost 3 bases, the J end lost 3 bases, and 9 bases lay between the germline ends. There are 14 residues in the CDR3. The germline CDR1 and CDR2 sequences are MDHEN and SYDVKM. Here the CDR3 reads CASSFRVFGNTIYF. Written as DNA, the CDR3 is TGTGCCAGCAGTTTCAGGGTTTTTGGAAACACCATATATTTT.